This section outlines one TCR beta chain sequence together with its context. The antigen this receptor binds is unknown. There are no base qualities to consult, and no much larger clone falls within one base. These data originate in a study of T cells in Graves' hyperthyroidism and ophthalmopathy (dated 2019 in TCRdb). With respect to the entire study: Peripheral blood samples were taken at initial diagnosis, before any treatment was given. To identify distinguishing TCR V-J signatures, a discovery cohort of around 98 patients was used, comprising 43 with Graves' ophthalmopathy and around 60 with stable Graves' hyperthyroidism. Prospective prediction of ophthalmopathy was tested in an independent validation cohort consisting of 18 hyperthyroidism patients and around 16 patients who later progressed to ophthalmopathy. The roughly 100 discovery patients were randomly divided into training and test sets at a 7:3 ratio. Thyroid tissue and blood T-cell repertoires from six Graves' hyperthyroidism patients were also compared in the study. Following sampling, methimazole starting at 30 mg daily was given to hyperthyroidism patients, and high-dose intravenous methylprednisolone was given to ophthalmopathy patients. The paper reports TCR Vbeta CDR3 sequencing of about 140 peripheral blood samples: 40 to 45 ophthalmopathy, roughly 74 hyperthyroidism and around 17 progressor patients. Study-wide conclusions, independent of this receptor: Ophthalmopathy was separated from stable hyperthyroidism by a 13 V-J signature model, with around 88% sensitivity and approximately 81% specificity obtained in cross-validation and 80%/75% obtained in testing. Blood samples also contained most of the expanded thyroid clonotypes (frequency above 0.001), which suggests that blood repertoires may reflect thyroid immune responses. In validation, the model predicted progression to ophthalmopathy a median of roughly 6.5 months before onset, with 70% to 71% sensitivity and just under 75% specificity. Sample size was not statistically predetermined, and blinding of investigators to group allocation was not performed.

The TCR beta CDR3 regions were amplified from RNA transcripts. The TCR CDR3 was subjected to a first round of RT-PCR using the HTBI primer set and the Qiagen OneStep RT-PCR kit. The libraries were constructed in a second round of multiplex PCR and then size-selected and purified. Sequencing of the libraries was done on an Illumina HiSeq2000 using paired-end 100 bp reads. As for the authors' bioinformatics: SOAPnuke was used to process the raw data, throwing out any read that contained adapters or uncalled bases, had a mean Phred below 15, or lacked an exact constant-primer or identifier match. High-quality paired reads were merged with COPE v1.2.5, and unique nucleotide sequences were defined as clonotypes. Clonotypes were aligned to IMGT TRBV, TRBD and TRBJ reference segments using MiTCR v1.1. Analysis was restricted to V-J combinations with a frequency above 0.0001, which covered 98% to 99.2% of repertoires. A TCS score was defined as the ratio between F50 (clonal expansion) and ExV (chaos), using BLOSUM62-based TCRdist between CDR3 peptides within each V-J. Welch's t-statistics and random forest reduced roughly 540 V-J features to 13, which were used in a naive Bayes classifier (R e1071). The Morisita-Horn index was used to measure how similar the thyroid and blood repertoires were. Using fastp at Q25 and MiXCR, TCRdb reprocessed the public reads and kept productive beta chains. Each entry is one CDR3 protein sequence, shown with its most common DNA and genes. Here the V and J calls rest on TCRdb's processing, not on the authors' analysis. The sample table lists hundreds of thousands of distinct CDR3 sequences, about 15% of them with a count of one. Roughly 4.3% of the sample is held by the ten biggest clonotypes.

Moderately to severely active disease, a Clinical Activity Score of at least 3, a NOSPECS grade of at least 4, and a duration under 3 months were present in ophthalmopathy patients. Any patient with an uncontrolled infection, another autoimmune disease, pregnancy or lactation was excluded. Clinical symptoms, serum thyroxine and TRAb, thyroid ultrasound, and orbital computed tomography formed the basis for the diagnoses. PBMCs were separated from roughly 9.3 ml of fresh peripheral blood using Ficoll-Paque density gradient centrifugation. Total RNA was extracted with Trizol reagent, and quality was checked on an Agilent 2100 Bioanalyzer. The TCR was taken from a woman aged 40 to 55 with Graves' ophthalmopathy. Sequenced input: blood.

The DNA reads as follows: TGTGCCAGCAGCTCAAAACCGGGACTAGGGGAGACCCAGTACTTC. The encoded protein is CASSSKPGLGETQYF. The rearranged chain carries TRBV7-2 and TRBJ2-5, and 8 junction bases match TRBD2. The CDR3 contains 15 residues, cysteine and phenylalanine counted. Only the CDR3 region is kept as DNA, spanning 45 bases read in frame from base 1. V has 4 bases trimmed and J has 5 bases trimmed; junction bases matching no gene number 9. The germline V gene yields SGHTA for CDR1 and FQGNSA for CDR2.